This note documents a single T cell receptor (beta chain) sequence. The V and J ends lost 5 bases and 7 bases respectively, with 20 bases between them. The CDR3 has 15 amino acids. The germline V gene encodes CDR1 MDHEN and CDR2 SYDVKM. PCR employed 60 Vbeta and 13 Jbeta primers. Here immunoSEQ multiplex PCR was the method, and the copy in TCRdb shows in-frame clones only, minus some. The sample lists some 120,000 clones; around 74% were seen once. The entry originates in a study of cytomegalovirus exposure and HLA in healthy donors. The V and J genes are TRBV28 and TRBJ1-1; D gene ambiguous. The sequencing input was PBMCs. The clonotype comes from a man aged 25-45 years in good health and CMV-seronegative. CDR3 residues: CASSLTDGGRDEAFF. The CDR3 nucleotides read TGTGCCAGCAGTCTGACCGACGGAGGACGGGATGAAGCTTTCTTT. The variable domain in full, with the rest retrieved from reference TRBV28 and TRBJ1-1, is DVKVTQSSRYLVKRTGEKVFLECVQDMDHENMFWYRQDPGLGLRLIYFSYDVKMKEKGDIPEGYSVSREKKERFSLILESASTNQTSMYLCASSLTDGGRDEAFFGQGTRLTVV.